Reported below is one TCR beta chain. The sample belongs to a study of OX40 agonist ivuxolimab in advanced cancers. The assay was immunoSEQ multiplex PCR, and TCRdb's table has in-frame clones only and misses some. The table includes about 80,000 clones, approximately 85% detected once. The V gene lost 7 bases and the J gene lost 7 bases, with 11 bases spanning the gap. CDR3 length equals 13 residues. Looked up from germline, CDR1 is MDHEN and CDR2 is SYDVKM. The receptor comes from an adult with an advanced solid tumor such as melanoma, head and neck, liver or kidney cancer. The genes are TRBV28 and TRBJ1-6; no clear D. Sequencing used CD4+ or CD8+ T cells sorted from blood, obtained in a trial of the OX40 agonist ivuxolimab. This chain's CDR3 is CASTPGGNSPLHF. In nucleotides, the CDR3 is TGTGCCAGCACCCCCGGAGGGAATTCACCCCTCCACTTT.